The 13 T cell receptor beta chains below all came from one sample that was sequenced in a study of vaccination and CD4 T cells after COVID-19. Time point: late sampling 161 to 241 days after vaccination in three convalescent patients. Sample treatment: roughly 11-day PBMC culture with coronavirus spike peptide pools or control peptides (ViraFEST assay). For these receptors, no antigen is known. With the Oncomine TCR Beta short-read assay, DNA from cultured CD4+ T cells was sequenced. TCRdb reprocessed the PCR reads with MiXCR, giving one entry per CDR3 protein. Of more than 15,000 distinct CDR3 sequences in the sample, around 47% were seen once. Material: CD4+ T cells from blood, cultured in vitro, obtained about 7 months after SARS-CoV-2 vaccination. All receptors come from a human donor who had recovered from COVID-19.

The V call is TRBV19, the J call TRBJ2-1; D is ambiguous. Between the trimmed V and J ends, which lost 5 bases and 0 bases, there was a span of 14 bases. The CDR3 runs 16 residues. Germline CDR1 and CDR2: LNHDA and SQIVND (reference sequence). The CDR3 loop is CASSPNRRSSYNEQFF. For the CDR3, the DNA is TGTGCCAGTAGTCCCAATCGGCGGAGCTCCTACAATGAGCAGTTCTTC.

This clonotype was counted a few times. The V call is TRBV7-2, the J call TRBJ2-1; TRBD2 agrees at 11 bases. Germline loops: CDR1 SGHTA, CDR2 FQGNSA. The CDR3 is 15 amino acids. V was clipped by 1 base and J by 7 bases; unmatched bases: 3. Here the CDR3 reads CASSLGLAGNNEQFF. In nucleotides, the CDR3 is TGTGCCAGCAGCTTAGGACTAGCGGGGAATAATGAGCAGTTCTTC.

This rearrangement joins TRBV10-3 to TRBJ2-5, with D maybe TRBD1 (5 bases). V was clipped by 3 bases and J by 0 bases, with 11 bases between them. Germline V gene sequence: CDR1 ENHRY, CDR2 SYGVKD. The CDR3 sequence is 15 residues long. The CDR3 spells CAISDSDSNQETQYF. The CDR3 DNA follows: TGTGCCATCAGTGATTCCGACAGTAACCAAGAGACCCAGTACTTC.

This chain uses TRBV6-1 with TRBJ1-1, with 8 bases aligning to TRBD1. The CDR3 totals 16 residues. J was trimmed by 4 bases and V by 2 bases; bases with no gene match: 9. CDR1 is MNHNS and CDR2 is SASEGT in the germline V gene. CDR3 protein: CASSERGRGRRTEAFF. CDR3 bases: TGTGCCAGCAGTGAAAGAGGCAGGGGGCGTCGCACTGAAGCTTTCTTT.

This chain uses TRBV7-6 with TRBJ2-7; weak D call: TRBD2 (7 bases). The germline CDR1 and CDR2 sequences are SGHVS and FNYEAQ. The CDR3 is 14 amino acids. V was clipped by 4 bases and J by 6 bases, with 16 bases between them. The CDR3: CASSSLWGGREQYF. As DNA, the CDR3 is TGTGCCAGCAGCTCCCTCTGGGGGGGGCGCGAGCAGTACTTC.

The chain carries TRBV6-2 or TRBV6-3 and TRBJ1-5; D ambiguous. V was pared by 2 bases and J by 1 base, with 15 bases between. Per germline, CDR1 MNHEY and CDR2 SVGEGT. The CDR3 extends over 17 amino acids. CDR3 protein: CASSYHGSSRSNQPQHF. DNA of the CDR3: TGTGCCAGCAGTTACCATGGATCCAGTAGGAGCAATCAGCCCCAGCATTTT.

CDR3: CASSTGQAVLDTQYF. The CDR3 nucleotides are TGTGCCAGCAGCACCGGACAGGCCGTATTAGATACGCAGTATTTT. This chain connects TRBV7-6 to TRBJ2-3, with 7 bases that match TRBD1. The germline V gene has CDR1 SGHVS and CDR2 FNYEAQ. There are 15 residues in the CDR3. After removal of 5 bases from V and 5 bases from J, the junction contained 10 bases not matched to a gene.

This clonotype was seen only a few times. The V and J genes are TRBV7-2 and TRBJ2-5; D might be TRBD2 (5 bases). CDR1 and CDR2 from the germline V gene are SGHTA and FQGNSA. The CDR3 sequence is 14 residues long. V was trimmed by 0 bases and J by 4 bases, leaving 9 bases between them. CDR3 sequence: CASSLAGVVETQYF. In DNA, the CDR3 is TGTGCCAGCAGCTTAGCGGGAGTAGTAGAGACCCAGTACTTC.

The chain couples TRBV6-1 to TRBJ1-5; TRBD1 is a possible D gene (5 bases). The CDR3 has 15 amino acids. V was trimmed by 4 bases and J by 0 bases, leaving 10 bases between them. Germline V gene sequence: CDR1 MNHNS, CDR2 SASEGT. CDR3 sequence (DNA): TGTGCCAGCAGTGGGGGCAGGGATAGCAATCAGCCCCAGCATTTT. Translation: CASSGGRDSNQPQHF.

V usage is TRBV7-3 and J usage is TRBJ1-1; D remains unclear. Trimming stripped 5 bases from V and 4 bases from J, with 17 bases between. The CDR3 runs to 15 residues. The V gene's germline CDR1 is SGHTA and CDR2 FQGTGA. CDR3 bases: TGTGCCAGCAGCCCGCTGACGGTTGTGGGCACTGAAGCTTTCTTT. Protein sequence: CASSPLTVVGTEAFF.

V and J are TRBV20-1 and TRBJ1-2; 8 bases are a match to TRBD1. The germline V gene has CDR1 DFQATT and CDR2 SNEGSKA (reference sequence). V lost 0 bases and J lost 8; bases outside the gene matches: 8. The CDR3 contains 14 residues. The chain's CDR3 is CSARDPGQGEGYTF. The CDR3 DNA follows: TGCAGTGCTAGAGATCCTGGACAGGGTGAAGGCTACACCTTC.

V is TRBV7-6 and J is TRBJ2-5; possible D gene TRBD1, 5 bases. The CDR3 is 16 amino acids. The V and J ends lost 2 bases and 4 bases respectively, with 17 bases between them. Per germline, CDR1 SGHVS and CDR2 FNYEAQ. In DNA, the CDR3 is TGTGCCAGCAGCTTACGTCAGGGTGGCACTGGAGAGACCCAGTACTTC. Residues: CASSLRQGGTGETQYF.

V is TRBV6-5 and J is TRBJ2-3, with TRBD2 identical over 11 bases. The CDR3 has 19 residues. Germline lookup yields CDR1 MNHEY and CDR2 SVGAGI. V shed 0 bases and J 0 bases; nucleotides not matched to a gene: 8. This CDR3 reads CASSYSYLAGGSSTDTQYF. In DNA, the CDR3 is TGTGCCAGCAGTTACTCTTACCTAGCGGGGGGTTCCAGCACAGATACGCAGTATTTT.